The 27 T cell receptor beta chains presented below share a single source sample, sequenced in a study of blood T cell repertoires in COVID-19 (dated by TCRdb to about 2020). Library preparation employed the immunoSEQ multiplex PCR assay. TCRdb holds this immuneACCESS table with in-frame rearrangements only. Some clones are missing; in checked studies, unresolved V genes explain under half, and the rest has no known cause. The sample includes hundreds of thousands of clones, with over 75% observed a single time. Clones ranked in the top ten supply around 0.92% of the sample. Sequences were obtained from PBMCs or T cells enriched from blood (not recorded which). Source of these receptors: a woman aged 25 to 45 who had recovered from COVID-19.

V and J are TRBV5-4 and TRBJ2-3; D gene uncertain. CDR3 length: 15 residues. CDR1 and CDR2 from the germline V gene are SGHNT and YYREEE (reference sequence). Trimming pared 4 bases from V and 1 base from J, leaving 13 bases between. For the CDR3, the DNA is TGTGCCAGCAGCAATATTAAGGCGGGCACAGATACGCAGTATTTT. It codes for CASSNIKAGTDTQYF.

The chain combines TRBV5-1 with TRBJ2-1; weak D call: TRBD1 (5 bases). V dropped 4 bases and J dropped 0 bases, with 17 bases sitting between them. CDR1 is SGHRS and CDR2 is YFSETQ in the germline V gene. The CDR3 is 17 amino acids. In nucleotides, the CDR3 is TGCGCCAGCAGCCCAACAAGGGGCTTGAGCTCCTACAATGAGCAGTTCTTC. Its protein is CASSPTRGLSSYNEQFF.

This clone was seen a single time. The gene calls are TRBV27 and TRBJ1-6, with D possibly being TRBD1 (5 bases). In germline, CDR1 is MNHEY, CDR2 SMNVEV (reference sequence). The CDR3 totals 12 residues. V lost 4 bases to trimming and J lost 11 bases, with 9 bases between them. The CDR3 sequence is CASSYTGAPLHF. The CDR3 nucleotides read TGTGCCAGCAGTTATACGGGGGCACCCCTCCACTTT.

This chain's CDR3 is CASSSRLSGKFSTDTQYF. The CDR3 DNA reads as TGCGCCAGCAGCTCCAGACTTAGCGGGAAATTTAGCACAGATACGCAGTATTTT. The chain employs TRBV5-1 and TRBJ2-3; 8 bases are shared with TRBD2. Trimming took 3 bases from V and 0 from J; bases not matched to a gene: 12. The CDR3 contains 18 residues. Germline V lookup: CDR1 SGHRS, CDR2 YFSETQ.

V gene TRBV7-9 combines with J gene TRBJ2-1; D gene unclear. Germline V gene sequence: CDR1 SEHNR, CDR2 FQNEAQ (reference sequence). V lost 2 bases to trimming and J lost 0 bases, with 11 bases between them. The CDR3 consists of 16 residues. CDR3 amino acids: CASSLSGGSSYNEQFF. The DNA of the CDR3 is TGTGCCAGCAGCTTATCCGGCGGAAGCTCCTACAATGAGCAGTTCTTC.

In its sample, this clone was seen once. J is TRBJ2-2 and V is TRBV21-1; no DNA check was done on the table's D call, TRBD2. TRBV21-1 is reported as a pseudogene. The CDR3 is 17 residues long. CDR3 coding DNA: TGTGCCAGCAGCAAAGACGGTGTGCCCCTTTGGACCGGGGAGCTGTTTTTT. Its protein is CASSKDGVPLWTGELFF.

The CDR3 DNA follows: TGTGCCAGCAGCTTACAGGGTGCAGATACGCAGTATTTT. This translates into CASSLQGADTQYF. The chain uses TRBV5-6 and TRBJ2-3; the D gene is possibly TRBD1 (6 bases). V was trimmed by 2 bases and J by 4 bases, leaving 8 bases between them. CDR3 length equals 13 residues. Germline V CDR1 and CDR2: SGHDT, YYEEEE.

CDR3 bases: TGTGCCAGCAGCCAACCTCTAGAACCGAACACTGAAGCTTTCTTT. This gives the protein CASSQPLEPNTEAFF. The V gene is TRBV7-9, the J gene TRBJ1-1, with D unresolved. CDR3 size: 15 residues. Trimming pared 5 bases from V and 1 base from J, leaving 14 bases between. Germline CDR1 reads SEHNR; CDR2 reads FQNEAQ (reference sequence).

The chain is built from TRBV11-3 and TRBJ2-4; D is perhaps TRBD2 (7 bases). CDR1 and CDR2 from the germline V gene are SGHNT and YENEEA. This CDR3 has 14 amino acids. Trimming took off 5 bases at V and 7 bases at J, with 15 bases between the two ends. The CDR3 DNA is TGTGCCAGCAGCCCCTGGGGGGGGCAGAACATTCAGTACTTC. Translating it yields CASSPWGGQNIQYF.

The chain carries TRBV3-1 (or the pseudogene TRBV3-2) and TRBJ2-7, with 12 bases aligning to TRBD2. V shed 3 bases, J shed 6 bases, and the junction held 15 bases outside the gene matches. The CDR3 contains 18 residues. Germline CDR1 LGHDT, CDR2 YNNKEL (reference sequence). The chain's CDR3 is CASSHDYPLAGGISEQYF. Here the CDR3 DNA reads TGTGCCAGCAGCCACGACTACCCTCTAGCGGGAGGGATCAGCGAGCAGTACTTC.

This clone was seen once. This chain joins TRBV7-9 and TRBJ1-2; TRBD1 might be the D (5 bases). V lost 8 bases, J lost 4 bases, and 11 bases lay in between. The CDR3 covers 12 residues. Germline CDR1 SEHNR, CDR2 FQNEAQ (reference sequence). CDR3 sequence: CASGQGGYGYTF. The CDR3 DNA is TGTGCCAGCGGGCAGGGTGGCTATGGCTACACCTTC.

The CDR3 region has the DNA TGTGCCAGCAGCCCCTGGACTAGCGGGAGGGTCGCGAACACCGGGGAGCTGTTTTTT. This codes for CASSPWTSGRVANTGELFF. This chain uses TRBV9 with TRBJ2-2; 15 positions match TRBD2. CDR1 and CDR2 from the germline V gene are SGDLS and YYNGEE. The CDR3 runs 19 residues. V was clipped by 4 bases and J by 0 bases; unmatched bases: 7.

The chain is built from TRBV2 and TRBJ2-2; maybe TRBD2 (6 bases). The V and J ends lost 7 bases and 2 bases respectively, with 20 bases between them. The CDR3 consists of 17 residues. Germline CDR1 reads SNHLY; CDR2 reads FYNNEI. The chain's CDR3 is CASKYQPGLLNTGELFF. The DNA for the CDR3 is TGTGCCAGCAAGTACCAACCGGGACTTTTAAACACCGGGGAGCTGTTTTTT.

The CDR3 sequence is CASSLTSGETQYF. Here the CDR3 DNA reads TGTGCCAGCAGCTTAACTAGCGGGGAGACCCAGTACTTC. The chain employs TRBV7-9 and TRBJ2-5, with 9 bases identical to TRBD2. CDR3 length equals 13 residues. Trimming took 2 bases from V and 5 from J; bases not matched to a gene: 0. Germline CDR1 reads SEHNR; CDR2 reads FQNEAQ (reference sequence).

Concerning this clone itself: The same CDR3 also results from other DNA sequences found in this sample. The genes are TRBV9 and TRBJ2-1; TRBD2 matches at 8 bases. There are 12 residues in the CDR3. V shed 4 bases, J shed 8 bases, and the junction held 2 bases outside the gene matches. Germline CDR1 reads SGDLS; CDR2 reads YYNGEE. The CDR3 region is CASSRGGDEQFF. The CDR3 coding sequence is TGTGCCAGCAGCCGGGGGGGCGATGAGCAGTTCTTC. The whole variable domain, filled in from reference TRBV9 and TRBJ2-1, reads DSGVTQTPKHLITATGQRVTLRCSPRSGDLSVYWYQQSLDQGLQFLIQYYNGEERAKGNILERFSAQQFPDLHSELNLSSLELGDSALYFCASSRGGDEQFFGPGTRLTVL.

This rearrangement joins TRBV7-6 to TRBJ2-3, with 7 bases that match TRBD1. After removal of 4 bases from V and 4 bases from J, the junction contained 11 bases not matched to a gene. This CDR3 contains 16 residues. CDR1 is SGHVS, CDR2 FNYEAQ, per germline. CDR3 sequence reads: CASSSQTGSGADTQYF. The CDR3 DNA sequence: TGTGCCAGCAGCTCGCAGACAGGGAGCGGAGCAGATACGCAGTATTTT.

The V and J genes are TRBV9 and TRBJ1-5, with 8 bases matching TRBD1. The CDR3 totals 16 residues. Trimming at V came to 0 bases and at J to 4 bases, leaving 6 bases not matched to a gene. Germline CDR1 is SGDLS and CDR2 is YYNGEE. This CDR3 is CASSVGGQGANQPQHF. The CDR3 nucleotides read TGTGCCAGCAGCGTAGGTGGACAGGGAGCTAATCAGCCCCAGCATTTT.

Here the CDR3 DNA reads TGTGCCAGCAGTTACAGGGTCAATCAGCCCCAGCATTTT. Residues: CASSYRVNQPQHF. The chain uses TRBV28 and TRBJ1-5, with a possible D match to TRBD1 (6 bases). The V gene lost 4 bases and the J gene lost 3 bases, with 7 bases spanning the gap. Germline V lookup: CDR1 MDHEN, CDR2 SYDVKM. There are 13 residues in the CDR3.

CDR3 sequence (DNA): TGTGCCAGTAGTATCACAGTCGGCTCGCGGGCCCAGCATTTT. Amino acid sequence: CASSITVGSRAQHF. The chain couples TRBV19 to TRBJ1-5, with D uncertain. This CDR3 region has 14 residues. Germline V gives CDR1 LNHDA, CDR2 SQIVND (reference sequence). With 3 bases removed from V and 11 bases from J, the gap between germline ends came to 17 bases.

The chain is built from TRBV27 and TRBJ1-6, with a tentative D call TRBD1 (5 bases). This CDR3 is built from 15 residues. With 8 bases removed from V and 7 bases from J, the gap between germline ends came to 18 bases. Germline-derived CDR1 and CDR2 are MNHEY and SMNVEV (reference sequence). The CDR3 coding sequence is TGTGCCAGCCGACCGGGGGGGGGTAGAAATTCACCCCTCCACTTT. This sequence encodes CASRPGGGRNSPLHF.

The chain uses TRBV6-5 and TRBJ1-2; 7 bases line up with TRBD1. After removal of 2 bases from V and 3 bases from J, the junction contained 6 bases not matched to a gene. The CDR3 sequence is 15 residues long. Looked up from germline, CDR1 is MNHEY and CDR2 is SVGAGI. CDR3 DNA sequence: TGTGCCAGCAGTTACCCCGGACAGGAATACTATGGCTACACCTTC. As protein: CASSYPGQEYYGYTF.

Points on this clone: The same CDR3 can be traced to other DNA sequences in this sample. The V gene is TRBV7-9, the J gene TRBJ1-6; 7 bases line up with TRBD1. Per germline, CDR1 SEHNR and CDR2 FQNEAQ (reference sequence). The ends lost 3 bases at V and 7 bases at J; junction bases unmatched: 3. The CDR3 sequence is 14 residues long. Here the CDR3 reads CASSFSQGNSPLHF. The DNA of the CDR3 is TGTGCCAGCAGCTTTTCACAGGGGAATTCACCCCTCCACTTT. Full variable domain (outside the CDR3, taken from reference TRBV7-9 and TRBJ1-6): DTGVSQNPRHKITKRGQNVTFRCDPISEHNRLYWYRQTLGQGPEFLTYFQNEAQLEKSRLLSDRFSAERPKGSFSTLEIQRTEQGDSAMYLCASSFSQGNSPLHFGNGTRLTVT.

This chain uses TRBV4-3 with TRBJ2-5, with D possibly TRBD1 on 6 matching bases. This CDR3 region has 15 residues. Germline CDR1 LGHNA, CDR2 YSLEER. V lost 1 base to trimming and J lost 1 base, with 10 bases between them. The CDR3 reads CASSQGRGLQETQYF. CDR3 DNA: TGCGCCAGCAGCCAAGGCAGGGGTCTCCAAGAGACCCAGTACTTC.

The CDR3 protein is CANLSGRLRDEQYF. CDR3 DNA sequence: TGCGCCAACCTGAGCGGGAGGCTAAGGGACGAGCAGTACTTC. The rearrangement joins TRBV5-1 to TRBJ2-7; 9 bases are shared with TRBD2. The CDR3 contains 14 residues. The germline gives CDR1 SGHRS, CDR2 YFSETQ. The ends lost 9 bases at V and 5 bases at J; junction bases unmatched: 12.

The chain employs TRBV4-3 and TRBJ2-6; TRBD1 aligns across 8 bases. Looked up from germline, CDR1 is LGHNA and CDR2 is YSLEER. Trimming cost V 4 bases and J 2 bases; bases outside gene matches: 13. The CDR3 extends over 19 amino acids. Here the CDR3 DNA reads TGCGCCAGCAGCCGAGGACGGACAGGGAATCGGGCTGGGGCCAACGTCCTGACTTTC. It translates to CASSRGRTGNRAGANVLTF.

V is TRBV9 and J is TRBJ2-7; 7 nucleotides agree with TRBD1. Trimming at V came to 3 bases and at J to 2 bases, leaving 2 bases not matched to a gene. The germline V gene encodes CDR1 SGDLS and CDR2 YYNGEE. The CDR3 totals 13 residues. The CDR3 protein is CASSAGTAYEQYF. The CDR3, as DNA: TGTGCCAGCAGCGCGGGGACAGCCTACGAGCAGTACTTC.

The V gene is TRBV5-1, the J gene TRBJ1-2; D might be TRBD1 (5 bases). Germline assignment: CDR1 SGHRS and CDR2 YFSETQ. V was clipped by 0 bases and J by 1 base, with 13 bases between them. The CDR3 runs 16 residues. The CDR3 spells CASSLGRAPLNYGYTF. The DNA for the CDR3 is TGCGCCAGCAGCTTGGGCAGGGCTCCCCTTAACTATGGCTACACCTTC.